The clone carrying this T cell receptor beta chain was detected a few times. What it binds is not known. This specimen comes from a study of T cell responses to AZD1222 COVID-19 vaccine. Across the study: Pooled in the analysis were second doses at about 4 or about 12 weeks. Whole-study findings and limits: Spike as a whole was targeted by vaccine-associated CD4 TCRs, dominant at 160-218 and 743-854.

The assay was immunoSEQ multiplex PCR, and TCRdb's table has in-frame clones only and misses some. The data show 110,000 or so clones, approximately 93% seen once. The CDR3 is 13 residues long. The ends lost 8 bases at V and 6 bases at J; junction bases unmatched: 3. CDR1 is WSHSY, CDR2 SAAADI, per germline. The sequenced sample was peripheral blood, obtained on day 0 of AZD1222 vaccination. The chain recombines TRBV10-2 with TRBJ1-5; 11 bases match TRBD1. This clonotype was sampled from an adult in good health. CDR3 nucleotide sequence: TGCGCCAGCCAGGACAGGGGGCTTCAGCCCCAGCATTTT. This gives the protein CASQDRGLQPQHF.